This TCR beta chain was observed in a study of beta chain features in type 1 diabetes. Study conclusions and caveats: Junctions at VDJ sites from type 1 diabetes patients had fewer insertions and more deletions.

This clone was observed a few times. Its antigen is undetermined. The whole isolated RNA underwent reverse transcription, so sequencing captured expressed TCRB transcripts. Generated by immunoSEQ multiplex PCR, the TCRdb table keeps only in-frame clones and is missing some. This table holds some 150,000 clones, 9% to 10% found once. Blood was collected once per donor into heparin, averaging about 100 mL. Sorted populations were all over 98% pure. The clonotype originates from a woman between 40 and 55 years old in good health. Sequencing was carried out using central memory CD4+ T cells from blood.

This CDR3 is CSARDPLWQYF. CDR3 nucleotides: TGCAGTGCTAGAGATCCCCTTTGGCAGTACTTC. The V call is TRBV20-1, the J call TRBJ2-7, with D unclear. This CDR3 region has 11 residues. Germline V gene sequence: CDR1 DFQATT, CDR2 SNEGSKA (reference sequence). Trimming pared 0 bases from V and 9 bases from J, leaving 9 bases between.